Sequencing of this TCR beta chain was carried out in a study of T cell responses to AZD1222 COVID-19 vaccine. Points from the study as a whole: Once two AZD1222 doses were given, Spike-specific TCR breadth and depth went up. Close to half of all spike-specific TCRs reportedly target regions of the variants that are unmutated.

Method: immunoSEQ multiplex PCR; TCRdb's copy keeps in-frame clones and lacks some. The sample records 55,000 to 90,000 clones, about 83% being singletons. About this clone: The antigen is not known.

The CDR3 is made up of 15 amino acids. V lost 4 bases to trimming and J lost 4 bases, with 16 bases between them. CDR1 and CDR2 (germline): MNHEY, SVGAGI. Sample: peripheral blood, taken on day 0 of AZD1222 vaccination. The V gene is TRBV6-5, the J gene TRBJ1-2; possible D gene TRBD1, 5 bases. This sequence was found in an adult in good health. DNA for the CDR3: TGTGCCAGCAGTTTATACAGGAATGGTGCCTATGGCTACACCTTC. This sequence encodes CASSLYRNGAYGYTF.